This T cell receptor (beta chain) was observed in a study of identical twins. Study observations and caveats: Insertions were reduced in abundant cord blood beta clonotypes but not in memory repertoires.

Healthy Caucasians made up all donors. This clonotype has a handful of counts. What it recognizes is unknown. TCRdb re-called the 5' RACE reads through MiXCR, storing one row per CDR3 protein. The sample carries 500,000 or so distinct CDR3 sequences, approximately 15% recorded once. Germline loops: CDR1 MDHEN, CDR2 SYDVKM. The CDR3 sequence is 15 residues long. With V trimmed by 7 bases and J by 7 bases, 12 bases remained unmatched. The sample was also linked to a second study, of yellow fever vaccine responses in identical twins.

Sample: CD4+ T cells sorted from blood. The TCR was taken from a woman aged 18 to 35 in good health. V is TRBV28 and J is TRBJ2-1, with 8 bases lining up with TRBD2. CDR3 nucleotide sequence: TGTGCCAGCAACCCAAGCGGGGGCAGAGTGAATGAGCAGTTCTTC. Amino acids: CASNPSGGRVNEQFF.